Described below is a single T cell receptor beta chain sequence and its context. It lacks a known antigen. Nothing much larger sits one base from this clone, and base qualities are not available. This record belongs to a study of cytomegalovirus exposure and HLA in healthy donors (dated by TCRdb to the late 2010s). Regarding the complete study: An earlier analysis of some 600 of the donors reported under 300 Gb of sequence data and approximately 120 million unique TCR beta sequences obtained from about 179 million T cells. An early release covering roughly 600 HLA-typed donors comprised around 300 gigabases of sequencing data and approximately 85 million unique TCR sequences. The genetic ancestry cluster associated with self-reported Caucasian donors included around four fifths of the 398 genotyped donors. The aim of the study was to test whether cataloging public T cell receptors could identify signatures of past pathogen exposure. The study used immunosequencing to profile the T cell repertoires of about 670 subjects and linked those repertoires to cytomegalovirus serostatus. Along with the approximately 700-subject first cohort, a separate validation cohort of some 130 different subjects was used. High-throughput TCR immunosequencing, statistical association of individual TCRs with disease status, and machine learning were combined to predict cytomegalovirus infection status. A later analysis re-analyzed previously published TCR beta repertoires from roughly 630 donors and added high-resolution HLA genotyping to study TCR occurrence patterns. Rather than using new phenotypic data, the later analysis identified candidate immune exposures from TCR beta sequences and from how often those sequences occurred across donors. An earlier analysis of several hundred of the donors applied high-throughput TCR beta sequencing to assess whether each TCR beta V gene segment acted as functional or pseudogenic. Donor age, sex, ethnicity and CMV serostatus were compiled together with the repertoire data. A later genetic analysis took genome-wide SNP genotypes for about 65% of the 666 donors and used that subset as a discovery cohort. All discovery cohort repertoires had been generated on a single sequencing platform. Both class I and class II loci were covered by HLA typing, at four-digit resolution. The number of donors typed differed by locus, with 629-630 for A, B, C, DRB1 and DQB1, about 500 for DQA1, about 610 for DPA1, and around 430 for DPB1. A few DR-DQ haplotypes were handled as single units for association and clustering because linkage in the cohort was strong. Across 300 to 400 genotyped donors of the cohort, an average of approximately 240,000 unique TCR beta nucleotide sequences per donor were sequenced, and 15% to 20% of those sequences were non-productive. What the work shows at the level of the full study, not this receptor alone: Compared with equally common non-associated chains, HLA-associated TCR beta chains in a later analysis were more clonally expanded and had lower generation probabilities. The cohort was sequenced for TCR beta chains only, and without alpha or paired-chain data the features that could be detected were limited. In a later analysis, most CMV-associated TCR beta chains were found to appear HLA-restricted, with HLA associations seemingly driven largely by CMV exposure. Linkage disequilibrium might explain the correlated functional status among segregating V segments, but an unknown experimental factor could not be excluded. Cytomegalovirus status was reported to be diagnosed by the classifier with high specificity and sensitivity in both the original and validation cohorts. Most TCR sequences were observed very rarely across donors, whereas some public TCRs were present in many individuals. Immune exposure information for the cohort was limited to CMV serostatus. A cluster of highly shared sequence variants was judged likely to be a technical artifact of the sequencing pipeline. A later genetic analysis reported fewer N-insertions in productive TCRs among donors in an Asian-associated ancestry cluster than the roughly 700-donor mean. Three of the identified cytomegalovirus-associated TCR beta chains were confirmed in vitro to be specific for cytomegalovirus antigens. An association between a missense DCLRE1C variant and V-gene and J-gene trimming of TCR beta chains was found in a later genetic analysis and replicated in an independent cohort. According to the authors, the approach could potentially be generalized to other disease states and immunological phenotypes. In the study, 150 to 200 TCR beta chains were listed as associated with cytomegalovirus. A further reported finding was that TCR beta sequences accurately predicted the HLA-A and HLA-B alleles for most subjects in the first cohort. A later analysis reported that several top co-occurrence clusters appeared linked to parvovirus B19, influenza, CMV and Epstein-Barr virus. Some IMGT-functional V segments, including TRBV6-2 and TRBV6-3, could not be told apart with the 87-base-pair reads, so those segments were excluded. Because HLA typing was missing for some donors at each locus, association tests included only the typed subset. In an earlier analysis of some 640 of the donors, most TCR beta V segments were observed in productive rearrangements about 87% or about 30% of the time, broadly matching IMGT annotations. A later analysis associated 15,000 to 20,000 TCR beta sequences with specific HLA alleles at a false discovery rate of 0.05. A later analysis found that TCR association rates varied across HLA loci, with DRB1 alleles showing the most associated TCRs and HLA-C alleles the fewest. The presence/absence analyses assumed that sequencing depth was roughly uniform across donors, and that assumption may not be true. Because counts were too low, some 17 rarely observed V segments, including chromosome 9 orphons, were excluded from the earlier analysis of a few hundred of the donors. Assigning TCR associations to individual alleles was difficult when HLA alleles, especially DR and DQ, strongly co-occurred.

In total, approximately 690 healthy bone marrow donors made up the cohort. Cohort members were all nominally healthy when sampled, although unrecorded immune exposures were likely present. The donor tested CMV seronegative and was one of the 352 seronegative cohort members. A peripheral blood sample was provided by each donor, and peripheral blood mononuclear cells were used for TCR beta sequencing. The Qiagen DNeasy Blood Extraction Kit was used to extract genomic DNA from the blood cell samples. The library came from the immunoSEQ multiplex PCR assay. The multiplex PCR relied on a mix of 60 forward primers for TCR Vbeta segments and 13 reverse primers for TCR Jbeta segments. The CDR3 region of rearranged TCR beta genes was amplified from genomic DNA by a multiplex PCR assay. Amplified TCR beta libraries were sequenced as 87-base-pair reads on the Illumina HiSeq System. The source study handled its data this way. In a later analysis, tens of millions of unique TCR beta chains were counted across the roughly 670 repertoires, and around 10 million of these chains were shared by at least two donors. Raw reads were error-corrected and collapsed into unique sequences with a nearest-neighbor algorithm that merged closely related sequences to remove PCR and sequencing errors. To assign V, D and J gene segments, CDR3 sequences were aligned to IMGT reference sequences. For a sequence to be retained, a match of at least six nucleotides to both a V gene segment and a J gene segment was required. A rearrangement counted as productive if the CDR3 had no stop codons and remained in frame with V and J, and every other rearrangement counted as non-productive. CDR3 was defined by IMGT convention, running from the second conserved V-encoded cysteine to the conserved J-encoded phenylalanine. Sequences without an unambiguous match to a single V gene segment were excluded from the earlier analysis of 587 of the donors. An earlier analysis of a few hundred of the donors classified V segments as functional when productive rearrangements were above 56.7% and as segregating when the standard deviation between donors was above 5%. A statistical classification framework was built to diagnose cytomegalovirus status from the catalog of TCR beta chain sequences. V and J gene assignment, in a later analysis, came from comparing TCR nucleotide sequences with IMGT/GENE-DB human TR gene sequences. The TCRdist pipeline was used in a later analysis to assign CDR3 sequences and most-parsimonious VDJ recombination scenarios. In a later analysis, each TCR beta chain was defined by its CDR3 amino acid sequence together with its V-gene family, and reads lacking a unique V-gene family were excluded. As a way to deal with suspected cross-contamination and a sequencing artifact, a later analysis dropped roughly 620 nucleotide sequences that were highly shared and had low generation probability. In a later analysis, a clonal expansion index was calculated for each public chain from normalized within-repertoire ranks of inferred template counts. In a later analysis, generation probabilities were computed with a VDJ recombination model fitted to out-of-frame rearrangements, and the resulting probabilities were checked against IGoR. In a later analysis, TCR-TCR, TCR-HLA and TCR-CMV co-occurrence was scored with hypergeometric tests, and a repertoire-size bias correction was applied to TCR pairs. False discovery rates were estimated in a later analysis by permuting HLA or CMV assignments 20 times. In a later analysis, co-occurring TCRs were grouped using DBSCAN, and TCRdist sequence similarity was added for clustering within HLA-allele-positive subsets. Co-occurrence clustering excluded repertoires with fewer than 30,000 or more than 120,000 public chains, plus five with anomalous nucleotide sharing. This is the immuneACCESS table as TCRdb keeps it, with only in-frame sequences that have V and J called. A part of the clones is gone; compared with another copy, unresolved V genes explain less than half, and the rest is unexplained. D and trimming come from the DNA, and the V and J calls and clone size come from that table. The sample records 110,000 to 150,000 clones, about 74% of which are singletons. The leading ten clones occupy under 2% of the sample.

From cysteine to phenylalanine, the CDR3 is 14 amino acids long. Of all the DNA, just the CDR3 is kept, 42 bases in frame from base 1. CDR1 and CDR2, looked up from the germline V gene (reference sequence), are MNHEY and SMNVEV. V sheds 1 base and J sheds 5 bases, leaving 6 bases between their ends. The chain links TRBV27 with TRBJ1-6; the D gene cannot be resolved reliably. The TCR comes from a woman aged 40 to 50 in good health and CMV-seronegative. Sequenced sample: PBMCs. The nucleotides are TGTGCCAGCAGTTTATTCGGTGATAATTCACCCCTCCACTTT. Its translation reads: CASSLFGDNSPLHF.